The subject of this entry is one T cell receptor (beta chain). Its specificity is not known. MiXCR, run by TCRdb on the 5' RACE reads, gives a single entry per CDR3 protein. The sample records about 390,000 distinct CDR3 sequences, roughly 9% being singletons. This record comes from a study of identical twins. Germline CDR1 reads ENHRY; CDR2 reads SYGVKD. The ends were cut back, 11 bases at V and 5 bases at J, with 18 bases in the middle. There are 13 residues in the CDR3. Study outcomes and limitations: A lower insertion count was a feature of abundant cord blood beta clonotypes, with no such feature in memory repertoires. Modelling approaches yielded underestimates of out-of-frame TCR alpha sharing between monozygotic twins.

The donor group consisted entirely of healthy Caucasians. This TCR derives from a woman aged 45-65 years in good health. The J gene is TRBJ2-5, the V gene TRBV10-3, with unresolved D. Material for sequencing was naive T cells sorted from blood. The DNA for the CDR3 is TGTGCCGTCCGGGCCTCAGATCGGGAGACCCAGTACTTC. This sequence encodes CAVRASDRETQYF.